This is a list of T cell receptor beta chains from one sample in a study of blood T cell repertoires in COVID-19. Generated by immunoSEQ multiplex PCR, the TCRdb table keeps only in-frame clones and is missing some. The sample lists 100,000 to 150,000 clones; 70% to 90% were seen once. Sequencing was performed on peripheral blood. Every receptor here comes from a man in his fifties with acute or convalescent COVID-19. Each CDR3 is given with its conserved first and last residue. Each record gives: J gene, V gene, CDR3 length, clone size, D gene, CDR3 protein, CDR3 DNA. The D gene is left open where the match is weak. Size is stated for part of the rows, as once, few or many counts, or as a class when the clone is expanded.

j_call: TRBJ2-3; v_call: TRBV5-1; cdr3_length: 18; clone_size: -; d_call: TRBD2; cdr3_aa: CASSLERLSGGSTDTQYF; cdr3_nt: TGCGCCAGCAGCTTGGAGCGGCTTAGCGGGGGGAGCACAGATACGCAGTATTTT
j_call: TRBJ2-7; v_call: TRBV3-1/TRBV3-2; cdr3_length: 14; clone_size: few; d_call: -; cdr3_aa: CASSLGGGKTEQYF; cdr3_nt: TGTGCCAGCAGCCTCGGAGGGGGCAAAACCGAGCAGTACTTC
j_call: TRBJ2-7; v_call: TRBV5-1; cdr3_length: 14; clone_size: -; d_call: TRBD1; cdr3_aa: CASQGTGGSYEQYF; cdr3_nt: TGCGCCAGCCAGGGGACAGGGGGCTCCTACGAGCAGTACTTC
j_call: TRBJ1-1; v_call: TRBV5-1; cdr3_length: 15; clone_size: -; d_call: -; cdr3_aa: CASSSALGQETEAFF; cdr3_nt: TGCGCCAGCAGCTCTGCCTTGGGACAAGAGACTGAAGCTTTCTTT
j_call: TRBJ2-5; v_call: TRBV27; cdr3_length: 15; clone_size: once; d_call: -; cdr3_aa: CASSSYTRFQETQYF; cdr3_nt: TGTGCCAGCAGTTCGTATACCCGGTTCCAAGAGACCCAGTACTTC
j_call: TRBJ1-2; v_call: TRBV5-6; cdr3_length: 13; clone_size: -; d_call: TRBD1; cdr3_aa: CASRGGHSYGYTF; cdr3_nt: TGTGCCAGTCGAGGGGGCCATTCCTATGGCTACACCTTC
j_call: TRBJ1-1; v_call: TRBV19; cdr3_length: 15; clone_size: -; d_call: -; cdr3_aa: CASTFTQTGSDPAFF; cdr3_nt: TGTGCCAGTACCTTTACTCAGACAGGCAGCGATCCAGCTTTCTTT
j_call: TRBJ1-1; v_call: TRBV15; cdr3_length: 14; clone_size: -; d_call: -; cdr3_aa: CATSRDGASSEAFF; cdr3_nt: TGTGCCACCAGCAGAGATGGGGCATCCTCTGAAGCTTTCTTT
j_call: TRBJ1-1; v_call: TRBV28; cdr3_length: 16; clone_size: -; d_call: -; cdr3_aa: CASSLSSPPLNTEAFF; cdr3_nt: TGTGCCAGCAGTTTATCCTCCCCCCCCTTGAACACTGAAGCTTTCTTT
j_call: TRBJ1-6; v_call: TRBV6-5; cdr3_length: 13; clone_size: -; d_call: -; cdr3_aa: CASSPGLSSPLHF; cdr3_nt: TGTGCCAGCAGTCCGGGACTGAGTTCACCCCTCCACTTT
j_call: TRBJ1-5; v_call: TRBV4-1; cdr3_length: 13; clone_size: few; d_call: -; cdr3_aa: CASSQVQGQPQHF; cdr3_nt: TGCGCCAGCAGCCAAGTCCAGGGCCAGCCCCAGCATTTT
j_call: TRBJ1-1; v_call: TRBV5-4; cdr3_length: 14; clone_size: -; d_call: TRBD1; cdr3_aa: CASSLAGGFTEAFF; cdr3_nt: TGTGCCAGCAGCTTGGCAGGGGGATTCACTGAAGCTTTCTTT
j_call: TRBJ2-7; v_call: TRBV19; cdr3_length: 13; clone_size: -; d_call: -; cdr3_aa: CASAGAGFYEQYF; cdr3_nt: TGTGCCAGTGCCGGTGCGGGCTTCTACGAGCAGTACTTC
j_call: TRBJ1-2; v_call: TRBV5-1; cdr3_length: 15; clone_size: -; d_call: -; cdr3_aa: CASSGTPTEGYGYTF; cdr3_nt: TGCGCCAGCAGCGGAACCCCAACCGAGGGCTATGGCTACACCTTC
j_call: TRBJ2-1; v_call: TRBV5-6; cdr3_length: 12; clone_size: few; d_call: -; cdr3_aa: CASSLVINEQFF; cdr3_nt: TGTGCCAGCAGCTTGGTTATCAATGAGCAGTTCTTC
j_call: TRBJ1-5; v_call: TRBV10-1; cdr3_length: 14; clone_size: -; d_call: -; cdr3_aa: CASSAETDSQPQHF; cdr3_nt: TGCGCCAGCAGTGCAGAGACAGATAGTCAGCCCCAGCATTTT
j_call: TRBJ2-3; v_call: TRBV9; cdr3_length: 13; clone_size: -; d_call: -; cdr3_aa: CASSALTRDTQYF; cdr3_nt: TGTGCCAGCAGCGCACTCACCCGAGATACGCAGTATTTT
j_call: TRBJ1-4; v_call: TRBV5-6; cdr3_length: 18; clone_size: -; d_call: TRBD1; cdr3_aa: CASSFLRDSSVVNEKLFF; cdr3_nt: TGTGCCAGCAGCTTCCTCCGGGACAGCTCAGTAGTAAATGAAAAACTGTTTTTT
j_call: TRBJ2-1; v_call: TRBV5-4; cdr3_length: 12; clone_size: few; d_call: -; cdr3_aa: CASSPSYNEQFF; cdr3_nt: TGTGCCAGCAGCCCGAGCTACAATGAGCAGTTCTTC
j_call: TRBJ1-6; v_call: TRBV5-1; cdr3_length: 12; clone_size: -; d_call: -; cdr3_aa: CASSEGGSPLHF; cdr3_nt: TGCGCCAGCAGCGAGGGTGGATCACCCCTCCACTTT
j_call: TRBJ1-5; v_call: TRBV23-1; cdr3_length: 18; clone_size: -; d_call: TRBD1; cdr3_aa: CASITPWTGSHSNQPQHF; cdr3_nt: TGCGCCAGCATCACCCCCTGGACAGGGAGCCATAGCAATCAGCCCCAGCATTTT
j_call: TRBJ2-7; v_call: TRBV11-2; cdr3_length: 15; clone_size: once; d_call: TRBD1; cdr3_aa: CASSLGTGVSGEQYF; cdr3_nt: TGTGCCAGCAGCTTGGGGACAGGGGTTAGCGGGGAGCAGTACTTC
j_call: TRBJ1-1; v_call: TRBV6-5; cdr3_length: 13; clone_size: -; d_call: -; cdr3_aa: CASTGIRHTEAFF; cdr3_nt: TGTGCCAGTACAGGGATAAGGCATACTGAAGCTTTCTTT
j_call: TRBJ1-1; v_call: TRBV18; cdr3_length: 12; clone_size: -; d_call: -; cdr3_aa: CASSPGVGWAFF; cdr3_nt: TGTGCCAGCTCACCCGGGGTCGGGTGGGCTTTCTTT
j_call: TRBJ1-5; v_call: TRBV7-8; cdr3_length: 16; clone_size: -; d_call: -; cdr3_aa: CASSSLSPYNNQPQHF; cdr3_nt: TGTGCCAGCAGCTCCCTCTCGCCCTATAACAATCAGCCCCAGCATTTT
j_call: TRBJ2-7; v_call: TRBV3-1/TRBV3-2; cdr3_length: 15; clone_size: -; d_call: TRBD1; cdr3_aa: CASSPSPGQGALILF; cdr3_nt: TGTGCCAGCAGCCCGTCACCGGGACAGGGGGCGCTTATCCTCTTC